This TCR beta chain originates from a study of T-cell memory formation after mild COVID-19. Worth noting for this clonotype: Its cognate antigen is unknown.

V shed 4 bases and J 1 base; nucleotides not matched to a gene: 9. Germline CDR1 SGDLS, CDR2 YYNGEE. The CDR3 has 19 residues. TCRdb itself ran the 5' RACE reads through MiXCR, one entry per CDR3 protein. The table records roughly 580,000 distinct CDR3 sequences, about a sixth of them present only once. Notes on the study in general: Clones which contracted sat mainly in CM and EM if CD4+, and in EMRA if CD8+.

This chain joins TRBV9 and TRBJ2-1; TRBD2 matches 15 bases. The clonotype originates from an adult woman who had mild COVID-19 (a few samples of this study predate the infection). Cell type and time point are not known. The sequencing sample was made of PBMCs or a T cell subset sorted from them (not recorded which). CDR3 bases: TGTGCCAGCAGCACCAGGACTAGCGGGGGGGATGTTTCCTACAATGAGCAGTTCTTC. As protein: CASSTRTSGGDVSYNEQFF.